These 24 T cell receptor beta chains came from one sample sequenced in a study of T cells in localized non-small cell lung cancer. The method was immunoSEQ multiplex PCR; TCRdb's version includes in-frame clones alone and lacks a portion of them. The sample lists 75,000 to 80,000 clones, around 84% seen once, with about a tenth in the top ten. The material was peripheral blood, obtained before any cancer treatment. The receptors were gathered from a female donor older than 55 with stage I lung adenocarcinoma.

V is TRBV4-1 and J is TRBJ1-2; D gene ambiguous. CDR1 is MGHRA and CDR2 is YSYEKL in the germline V gene. The CDR3 is made up of 14 amino acids. Trimming left V 1 base short and J 4 bases short, with 10 bases between. This CDR3 reads CASSQVRGSYGYTF. DNA of the CDR3: TGCGCCAGCAGCCAAGTTCGGGGTAGCTATGGCTACACCTTC.

The chain links TRBV4-3 to TRBJ1-4, with a possible D match to TRBD1 (6 bases). The germline gives CDR1 LGHNA, CDR2 YSLEER. The CDR3 consists of 15 residues. V lost 6 bases, J lost 7 bases, and 18 bases lay in between. CDR3 region: CASRPGAQGGEKLFF. DNA for the CDR3: TGCGCCAGCAGGCCGGGGGCCCAAGGTGGTGAAAAACTGTTTTTT.

The chain carries TRBV27 and TRBJ2-7; D gene uncertain. The V and J ends lost 2 bases and 1 base respectively, with 9 bases between them. The CDR3 is 14 residues long. Germline loops: CDR1 MNHEY, CDR2 SMNVEV (reference sequence). The CDR3 DNA reads TGTGCCAGCAGTTTAAAAGACGGTTCCTACGAGCAGTACTTC. Its translation is CASSLKDGSYEQYF.

This chain joins TRBV11-2 and TRBJ2-3; D may be TRBD2 (6 bases). V was shortened by 3 bases and J by 7 bases, with 17 bases between the two germline ends. The CDR3 is 15 amino acids. CDR1 and CDR2 from the germline V gene are SGHAT and FQNNGV. CDR3 DNA: TGTGCCAGCAGCTTTGGGAAGGACTACTACCATACGCAGTATTTT. Translation gives CASSFGKDYYHTQYF.

The chain carries TRBV5-1 and TRBJ2-3; tentative D call: TRBD2 (5 bases). V lost 7 bases to trimming and J lost 2 bases, with 8 bases between them. The germline V gene has CDR1 SGHRS and CDR2 YFSETQ. CDR3 length: 12 amino acids. The CDR3 spells CASRGYTDTQYF. CDR3 sequence (DNA): TGCGCCAGCCGAGGGTACACAGATACGCAGTATTTT.

The chain couples TRBV7-8 to TRBJ2-1, with D perhaps TRBD1 (6 bases). Germline CDR1 is SGHVS and CDR2 is FQNEAQ. The CDR3 covers 14 residues. V lost 1 base to trimming and J lost 4 bases, with 8 bases between them. The DNA of the CDR3 is TGTGCCAGCAGCTTAGAAGGGGGTTACAATGAGCAGTTCTTC. Translating gives CASSLEGGYNEQFF.

The J gene is TRBJ2-3, the V gene TRBV9; TRBD1 is a possible D gene (5 bases). V dropped 0 bases and J dropped 0 bases, with 11 bases sitting between them. The germline V gene encodes CDR1 SGDLS and CDR2 YYNGEE. The CDR3 is 16 residues long. The CDR3 nucleotides read TGTGCCAGCAGCGTAGAGGCAGGGATGAGCACAGATACGCAGTATTTT. It codes for CASSVEAGMSTDTQYF.

This clone occurred once. The chain uses TRBV5-4 and TRBJ1-6; 8 positions agree with TRBD1. This CDR3 contains 16 residues. Germline-derived CDR1 and CDR2 are SGHNT and YYREEE (reference sequence). V trimming: 0 bases; J trimming: 7 bases; junction bases outside the gene matches: 6. CDR3 coding DNA: TGTGCCAGCAGCTTGGGTCAGGGGGCAGGGAATTCACCCCTCCACTTT. Amino acids: CASSLGQGAGNSPLHF.

The gene calls are TRBV7-2 and TRBJ2-1; D unclear. Germline loops: CDR1 SGHTA, CDR2 FQGNSA. This CDR3 comprises 17 residues. The ends were cut back, 2 bases at V and 7 bases at J, with 21 bases in the middle. The CDR3 region is CASSLYIAPALQNEQFF. In nucleotides, the CDR3 is TGTGCCAGCAGCTTATATATCGCTCCTGCCCTACAAAATGAGCAGTTCTTC. Drawing the rest from reference TRBV7-2 and TRBJ2-1, the complete variable domain is GAGVSQSPSNKVTEKGKDVELRCDPISGHTALYWYRQSLGQGLEFLIYFQGNSAPDKSGLPSDRFSAERTGGSVSTLTIQRTQQEDSAVYLCASSLYIAPALQNEQFFGPGTRLTVL.

The rearrangement joins TRBV28 to TRBJ2-7; 10 bases fit TRBD2. Per the germline V gene, CDR1 is MDHEN and CDR2 is SYDVKM. The ends lost 1 base at V and 7 bases at J; junction bases unmatched: 13. The length of the CDR3 is 17 residues. The CDR3 here is CASSLSDSGRPAGEQYF. The CDR3 nucleotides are TGTGCCAGCAGTTTATCGGATAGCGGGAGGCCCGCTGGAGAGCAGTACTTC.

J is TRBJ2-2 and V is TRBV30, with 7 bases identical to TRBD1. The J segment lost 4 bases and the V segment lost 3 bases, leaving 2 bases of the junction unmatched. CDR1 is GTSNPN, CDR2 SVGIG, per germline (reference sequence). The CDR3 runs to 13 residues. CDR3: CAWSGQVTGELFF. DNA of the CDR3: TGTGCCTGGAGCGGACAGGTCACCGGGGAGCTGTTTTTT.

This rearrangement joins TRBV19 to TRBJ1-1; no clear D. The CDR3 spans 11 residues. Germline CDR1 LNHDA, CDR2 SQIVND (reference sequence). Trimming stripped 5 bases from V and 2 bases from J, with 3 bases between. The CDR3 spells CASSFNTEAFF. The DNA for the CDR3 is TGTGCCAGTAGTTTTAACACTGAAGCTTTCTTT.

This rearrangement joins TRBV6-5 to TRBJ1-2, with TRBD1 matching over 8 bases. The trim removed 1 base at V and 6 bases at J, leaving 4 bases unmatched. Germline-derived CDR1 and CDR2 are MNHEY and SVGAGI. The CDR3 sequence is 14 residues long. For the CDR3, the DNA is TGTGCCAGCAGTTACTTCGGACAGGGTGATGGCTACACCTTC. It translates to CASSYFGQGDGYTF.

The V call is TRBV9, the J call TRBJ1-1; D unresolved. The CDR3 spans 14 residues. Germline-derived CDR1 and CDR2 are SGDLS and YYNGEE. The ends were cut back, 1 base at V and 4 bases at J, with 11 bases in the middle. CDR3 in DNA: TGTGCCAGCAGCGTAAAAGGATCCGGCACTGAAGCTTTCTTT. Its protein is CASSVKGSGTEAFF.

V usage is TRBV15 and J usage is TRBJ1-1, with 8 positions matching TRBD1. The CDR3 has 14 residues. The J segment lost 4 bases and the V segment lost 5 bases, leaving 6 bases of the junction unmatched. Germline CDR1 LNHNV, CDR2 YYDKDF (reference sequence). The CDR3 reads CATSLRTGSTEAFF. Written as DNA, the CDR3 is TGTGCCACCAGCCTTCGGACAGGGAGCACTGAAGCTTTCTTT. Using reference TRBV15 and TRBJ1-1 for the parts outside the CDR3, the full variable domain is DAMVIQNPRYQVTQFGKPVTLSCSQTLNHNVMYWYQQKSSQAPKLLFHYYDKDFNNEADTPDNFQSRRPNTSFCFLDIRSPGLGDTAMYLCATSLRTGSTEAFFGQGTRLTVV.

The chain uses TRBV6-1 and TRBJ1-5; D call uncertain. The CDR3 runs to 14 residues. Germline V gives CDR1 MNHNS, CDR2 SASEGT. Trimming took 5 bases from V and 6 from J, leaving 14 bases between them. CDR3 loop: CASSTTRESQPQHF. The CDR3, as DNA: TGTGCCAGCAGTACAACACGGGAGAGTCAGCCCCAGCATTTT.

This chain joins TRBV2 and TRBJ2-2; possible D gene TRBD2, 5 bases. The germline V and J ends were trimmed by 4 bases and 5 bases, with 14 bases remaining between them. Germline lookup yields CDR1 SNHLY and CDR2 FYNNEI. The CDR3 covers 15 residues. This chain's CDR3 is CASSGVRAGTGELFF. In DNA, the CDR3 is TGTGCCAGCAGTGGAGTGAGGGCCGGAACCGGGGAGCTGTTTTTT.

The V and J genes are TRBV14 and TRBJ2-7; TRBD2 matches at 7 bases. Germline V gene sequence: CDR1 SGHDN, CDR2 FVKESK. The length of the CDR3 is 15 residues. The J segment lost 6 bases and the V segment lost 0 bases, leaving 8 bases of the junction unmatched. The CDR3 DNA reads as TGTGCCAGCAGCCAAGATCGCCTAGCGGTCGGCGAGCAGTACTTC. It encodes CASSQDRLAVGEQYF.

This clone was observed once. This chain connects TRBV2 to TRBJ2-5; 11 nucleotides align to TRBD2. There are 18 residues in the CDR3. Germline V CDR1 and CDR2: SNHLY, FYNNEI. Germline trimming cut 4 bases from V and 3 bases from J; bases unmatched to any gene: 13. As DNA, the CDR3 is TGTGCCAGCAGTGGAAATAGCGGGGGGGCACCCGCCAAAGAGACCCAGTACTTC. Protein: CASSGNSGGAPAKETQYF.

The chain links TRBV5-4 to TRBJ1-1; 7 bases align to TRBD1. The J segment lost 3 bases and the V segment lost 2 bases, leaving 1 base of the junction unmatched. The CDR3 loop spans 13 amino acids. Germline V lookup: CDR1 SGHNT, CDR2 YYREEE (reference sequence). The CDR3 sequence: CASSFGQDTEAFF. The CDR3 nucleotides read TGTGCCAGCAGCTTTGGACAGGACACTGAAGCTTTCTTT.

This sequence joins TRBV13 and TRBJ2-7; TRBD2 matches 10 bases. This CDR3 has 16 amino acids. Losses at the gene ends were 0 bases for V and 3 bases for J; bases not matched to a gene: 5. Germline assignment: CDR1 PRHDT and CDR2 FYEKMQ (reference sequence). The CDR3 region is CASSLGRLAGGYEQYF. The CDR3 coding sequence is TGTGCCAGCAGCTTAGGGCGATTAGCGGGGGGCTACGAGCAGTACTTC.

CDR3 protein: CASSVGILVDEAFF. CDR3 DNA: TGTGCCAGCAGCGTAGGTATCCTCGTCGATGAAGCTTTCTTT. The J gene is TRBJ1-1, the V gene TRBV9; D uncertain. V was shortened by 0 bases and J by 7 bases, with 13 bases between the two germline ends. This CDR3 spans 14 amino acids. Germline CDR1 is SGDLS and CDR2 is YYNGEE.

This clone showed up just once. The chain joins TRBV7-9 to TRBJ1-3; 8 nucleotides agree with TRBD1. The CDR3 loop spans 15 amino acids. Germline CDR1 reads SEHNR; CDR2 reads FQNEAQ (reference sequence). V lost 3 bases and J lost 5; bases outside the gene matches: 6. As DNA, the CDR3 is TGTGCCAGCAGCTTGACAGGGGTAGGGCGAAACACCATATATTTT. Its protein product is CASSLTGVGRNTIYF.

The V and J genes are TRBV5-6 and TRBJ1-1; the D is unclear. The V end lost 1 base, the J end lost 0 bases, and 10 bases lay between the germline ends. From germline, CDR1 is SGHDT and CDR2 YYEEEE. The CDR3 has 15 amino acids. In nucleotides, the CDR3 is TGTGCCAGCAGCTTGACAAGGATCATGAACACTGAAGCTTTCTTT. It translates to CASSLTRIMNTEAFF.